This TCR beta chain derives from a study of Ad26.COV2.S vaccination and SARS-CoV-2 variants. The treatment: about 20 received Ad26.COV2.S at low or high dose, single or two shots; several received placebo; per-sample allocation not given. Following the first vaccine or placebo injection, samples were taken on day 63. The data were produced by immunoSEQ multiplex PCR, yet TCRdb's version contains in-frame clones alone and is incomplete. Among fewer than 500,000 clones, about 91% were seen once, and the ten largest hold approximately 2.5%. This CDR3 has 14 residues. CDR1 and CDR2 (germline): MNHEY, SVGAGI. Trimming took 2 bases from V and 5 from J, leaving 10 bases between them.

This chain uses TRBV6-5 with TRBJ1-5, with a possible D match to TRBD1 (5 bases). The source was peripheral blood, collected in a trial of Ad26.COV2.S vaccine versus placebo. The TCR comes from a person aged 18-60 years who received the Ad26.COV2.S COVID-19 vaccine or a placebo. The CDR3 loop is CASSYGGADQPQHF. The CDR3 DNA reads TGTGCCAGCAGTTACGGAGGGGCGGATCAGCCCCAGCATTTT.